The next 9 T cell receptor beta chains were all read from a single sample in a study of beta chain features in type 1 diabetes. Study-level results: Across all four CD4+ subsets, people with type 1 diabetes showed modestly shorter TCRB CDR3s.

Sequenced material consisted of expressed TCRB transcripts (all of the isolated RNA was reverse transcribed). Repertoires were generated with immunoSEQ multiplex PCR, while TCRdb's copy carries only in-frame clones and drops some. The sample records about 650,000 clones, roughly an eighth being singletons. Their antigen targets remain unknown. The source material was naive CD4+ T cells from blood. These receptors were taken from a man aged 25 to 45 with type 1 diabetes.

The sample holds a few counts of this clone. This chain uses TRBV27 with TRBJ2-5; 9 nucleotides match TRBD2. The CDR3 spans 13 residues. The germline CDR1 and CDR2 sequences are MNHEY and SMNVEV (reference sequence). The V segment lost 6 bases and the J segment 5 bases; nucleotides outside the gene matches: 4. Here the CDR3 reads CASRLAGYETQYF. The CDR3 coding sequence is TGTGCCAGCAGACTAGCGGGCTATGAGACCCAGTACTTC.

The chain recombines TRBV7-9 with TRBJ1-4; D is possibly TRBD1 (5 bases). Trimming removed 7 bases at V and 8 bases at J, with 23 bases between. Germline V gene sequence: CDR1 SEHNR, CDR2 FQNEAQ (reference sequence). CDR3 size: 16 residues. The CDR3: CASTIGGLARIEKLFF. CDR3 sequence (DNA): TGTGCCAGCACTATCGGGGGTTTGGCTAGGATCGAAAAACTGTTTTTT.

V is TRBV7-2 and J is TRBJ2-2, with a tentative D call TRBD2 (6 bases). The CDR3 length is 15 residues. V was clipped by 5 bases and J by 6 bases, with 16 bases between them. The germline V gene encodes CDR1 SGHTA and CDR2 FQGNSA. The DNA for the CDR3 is TGTGCCAGCAGCGGCGGGACCGGGTGGTCCGGGGAGCTGTTTTTT. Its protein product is CASSGGTGWSGELFF.

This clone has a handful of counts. CDR3 loop: CASSVRTSGGGRDTQYF. In nucleotides, the CDR3 is TGTGCCAGCAGCGTAAGGACTAGCGGGGGAGGAAGAGATACGCAGTATTTT. The V gene is TRBV9, the J gene TRBJ2-3; the match to TRBD2 covers 13 bases. Germline-derived CDR1 and CDR2 are SGDLS and YYNGEE. The CDR3 sequence is 17 residues long. Trimming at V came to 1 base and at J to 5 bases, leaving 7 bases not matched to a gene.

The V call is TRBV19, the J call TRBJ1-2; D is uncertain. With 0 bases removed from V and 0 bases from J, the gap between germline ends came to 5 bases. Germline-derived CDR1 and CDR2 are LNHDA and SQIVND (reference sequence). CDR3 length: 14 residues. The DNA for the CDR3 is TGTGCCAGTAGTATAGAGGGTACTAACTATGGCTACACCTTC. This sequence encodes CASSIEGTNYGYTF. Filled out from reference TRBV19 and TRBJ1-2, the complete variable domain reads DGGITQSPKYLFRKEGQNVTLSCEQNLNHDAMYWYRQDPGQGLRLIYYSQIVNDFQKGDIAEGYSVSREKKESFPLTVTSAQKNPTAFYLCASSIEGTNYGYTFGSGTRLTVV.

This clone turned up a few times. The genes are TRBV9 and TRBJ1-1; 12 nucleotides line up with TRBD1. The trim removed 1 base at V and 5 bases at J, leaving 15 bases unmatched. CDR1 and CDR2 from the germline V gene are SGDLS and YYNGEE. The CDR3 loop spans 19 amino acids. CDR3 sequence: CASSVKAPGQGAGETEAFF. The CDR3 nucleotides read TGTGCCAGCAGCGTAAAGGCCCCGGGACAGGGGGCCGGGGAAACTGAAGCTTTCTTT.

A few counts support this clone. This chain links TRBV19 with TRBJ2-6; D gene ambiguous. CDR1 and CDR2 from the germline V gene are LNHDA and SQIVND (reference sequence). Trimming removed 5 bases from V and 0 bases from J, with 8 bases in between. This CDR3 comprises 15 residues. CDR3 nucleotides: TGTGCCAGTAGTGCTTGGTCCTCTGGGGCCAACGTCCTGACTTTC. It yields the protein CASSAWSSGANVLTF. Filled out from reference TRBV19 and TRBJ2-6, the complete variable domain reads DGGITQSPKYLFRKEGQNVTLSCEQNLNHDAMYWYRQDPGQGLRLIYYSQIVNDFQKGDIAEGYSVSREKKESFPLTVTSAQKNPTAFYLCASSAWSSGANVLTFGAGSRLTVL.

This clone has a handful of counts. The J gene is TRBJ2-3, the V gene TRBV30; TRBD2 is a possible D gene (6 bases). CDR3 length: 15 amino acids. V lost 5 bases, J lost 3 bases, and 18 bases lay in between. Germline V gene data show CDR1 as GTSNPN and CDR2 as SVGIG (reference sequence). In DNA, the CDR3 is TGTGCCTGGTCGGCAACCGGGACTCTTACAGATACGCAGTATTTT. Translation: CAWSATGTLTDTQYF.

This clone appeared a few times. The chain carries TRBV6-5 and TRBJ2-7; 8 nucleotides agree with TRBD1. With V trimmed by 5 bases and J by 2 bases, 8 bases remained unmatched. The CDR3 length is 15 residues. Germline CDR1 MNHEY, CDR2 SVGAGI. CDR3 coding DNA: TGTGCCAGCAGTCAATGGACAGGGCGTCCCTACGAGCAGTACTTC. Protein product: CASSQWTGRPYEQYF.